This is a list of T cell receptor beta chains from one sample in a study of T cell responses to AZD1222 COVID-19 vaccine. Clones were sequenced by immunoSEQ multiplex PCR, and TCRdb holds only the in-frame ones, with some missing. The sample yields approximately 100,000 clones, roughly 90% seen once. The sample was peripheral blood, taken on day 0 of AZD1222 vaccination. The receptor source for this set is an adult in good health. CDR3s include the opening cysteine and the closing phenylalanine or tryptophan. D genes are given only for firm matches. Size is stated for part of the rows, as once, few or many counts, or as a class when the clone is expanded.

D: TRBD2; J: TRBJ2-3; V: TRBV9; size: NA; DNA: TGTGCCAGCAGCGGAGCGGGAGGGCCGACAGATACGCAGTATTTT; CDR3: CASSGAGGPTDTQYF
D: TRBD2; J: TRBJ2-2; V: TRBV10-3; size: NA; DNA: TGTGCCATCAGTGGACTAGCGGGAGACACCGGGGAGCTGTTTTTT; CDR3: CAISGLAGDTGELFF
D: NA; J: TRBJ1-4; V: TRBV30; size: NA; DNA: TGTGCCTGGAGTAGGGGAGGCGGTGAAAAACTGTTTTTT; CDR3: CAWSRGGGEKLFF
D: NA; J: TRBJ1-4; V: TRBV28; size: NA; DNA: TGTGCCAGCAGTCCGCTTCCAGGGGCGCCTAATGAAAAACTGTTTTTT; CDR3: CASSPLPGAPNEKLFF
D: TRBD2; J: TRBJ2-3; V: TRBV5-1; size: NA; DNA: TGCGCCAGCAGCTACTCTGCGACTAGCGGGAACACAGATACGCAGTATTTT; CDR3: CASSYSATSGNTDTQYF
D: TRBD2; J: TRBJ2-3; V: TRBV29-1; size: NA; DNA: TGCAGCGTTGAAGATCAAGGACTAGCGGGAGGGTATACGCAGTATTTT; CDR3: CSVEDQGLAGGYTQYF
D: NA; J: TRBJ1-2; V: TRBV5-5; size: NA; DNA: TGTGCCAGCAGCTACAGCTTCCGAAACTATGGCTACACCTTC; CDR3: CASSYSFRNYGYTF
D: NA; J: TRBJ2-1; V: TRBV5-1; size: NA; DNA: TGCGCCAGCAGCTTGGGTCCCCACGGAGGTGGAATGGAGCAGTTCTTC; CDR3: CASSLGPHGGGMEQFF
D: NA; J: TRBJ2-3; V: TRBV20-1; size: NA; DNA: TGCAGTGCTAGTAGTGGAGGCACAGATACGCAGTATTTT; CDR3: CSASSGGTDTQYF
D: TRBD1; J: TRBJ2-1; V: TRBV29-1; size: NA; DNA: TGCAGCGTTGCCAGGGGGCCATACAATGAGCAGTTCTTC; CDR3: CSVARGPYNEQFF
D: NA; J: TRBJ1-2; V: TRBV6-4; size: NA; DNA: TGTGCCAGCAGTGACACAAGGACGGGCCTGTGCACCTTC; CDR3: CASSDTRTGLCTF
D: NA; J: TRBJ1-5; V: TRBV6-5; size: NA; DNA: TGTGCCAGCAGGGGGGAGGGAAGCAATCAGCCCCAGCATTTT; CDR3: CASRGEGSNQPQHF
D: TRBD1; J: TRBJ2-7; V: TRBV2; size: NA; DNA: TGTGCCAGCAGTGTAGGGGGACAGGGCGTCCACGAGCAGTACTTC; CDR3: CASSVGGQGVHEQYF
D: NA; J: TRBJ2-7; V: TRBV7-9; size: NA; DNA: TGTGCCAGCAGCTTCGGGTCAGGGGAGGCCTACGAGCAGTACTTC; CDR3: CASSFGSGEAYEQYF
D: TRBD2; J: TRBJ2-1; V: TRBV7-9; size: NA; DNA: TGTGCCAGCAGCTTAGGTACTAGCGGGATCTACTCCTACAATGAGCAGTTCTTC; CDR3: CASSLGTSGIYSYNEQFF
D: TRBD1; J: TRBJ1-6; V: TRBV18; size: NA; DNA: TGTGCCAGCTCACCACGGGTGGATGGCGGGACAGGGAATTCACCCCTCCACTTT; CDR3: CASSPRVDGGTGNSPLHF
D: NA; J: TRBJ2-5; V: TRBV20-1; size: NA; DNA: TGCAGTGCTAGTACGGGGGACGTCGGAGAGACCCAGTACTTC; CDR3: CSASTGDVGETQYF
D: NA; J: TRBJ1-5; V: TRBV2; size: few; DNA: TGTGCCAGCAGTGATCACCGGGGTAATCAGCCCCAGCATTTT; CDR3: CASSDHRGNQPQHF
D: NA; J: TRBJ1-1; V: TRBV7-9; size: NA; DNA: TGTGCCAGCAGCTTAGGTGGCAGGGAGAACACTGAAGCTTTCTTT; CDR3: CASSLGGRENTEAFF
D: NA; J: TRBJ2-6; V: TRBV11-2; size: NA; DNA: TGTGCCAGCAGCTTAGTCAGAGGCCTCAGCTCTGGGGCCAACGTCCTGACTTTC; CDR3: CASSLVRGLSSGANVLTF
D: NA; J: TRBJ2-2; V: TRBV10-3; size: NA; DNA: TGTGCCATCAGTGATAGTAGAGGGGCCGGGGAGCTGTTTTTT; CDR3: CAISDSRGAGELFF
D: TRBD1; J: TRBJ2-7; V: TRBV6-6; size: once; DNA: TGTGCCAGCAGTTACTCAGAGGGGGCGCGGAACGAGCAGTACTTC; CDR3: CASSYSEGARNEQYF
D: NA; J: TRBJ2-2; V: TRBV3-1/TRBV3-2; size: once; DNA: TGTGCCAGCAGCCAATACTCTAGGAACACCGGGGAGCTGTTTTTT; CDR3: CASSQYSRNTGELFF
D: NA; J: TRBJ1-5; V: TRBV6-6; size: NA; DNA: TGTGCCAGCAGTCCCTCCCGGGGGAATCAGCCCCAGCATTTT; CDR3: CASSPSRGNQPQHF
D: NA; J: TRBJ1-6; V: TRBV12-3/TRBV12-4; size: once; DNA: TGTGCCAGCAGTCGGACATATGGTTCACCCCTCCACTTT; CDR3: CASSRTYGSPLHF
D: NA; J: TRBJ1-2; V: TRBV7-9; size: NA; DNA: TGTGCCAGCAGACCAGGAGGGAGCTATGGCTACACCTTC; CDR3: CASRPGGSYGYTF
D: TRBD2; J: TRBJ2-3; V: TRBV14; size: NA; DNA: TGTGCCAGCAGCGCCCTAGCGGGAGTTGATACGCAGTATTTT; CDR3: CASSALAGVDTQYF
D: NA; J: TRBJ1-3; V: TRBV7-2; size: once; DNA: TGTGCCAGCAGCTTAGGACCCCTAGGAAACACCATATATTTT; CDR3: CASSLGPLGNTIYF
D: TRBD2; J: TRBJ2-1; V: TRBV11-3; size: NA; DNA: TGTGCCAGCAGCTTAGTGGGACTAGCGGGGGTAATAAAGTTCTTC; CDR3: CASSLVGLAGVIKFF
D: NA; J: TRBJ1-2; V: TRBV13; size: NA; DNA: TGTGCCAGCAGCTCCCAGGGGTCCGGCTACACCTTC; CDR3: CASSSQGSGYTF
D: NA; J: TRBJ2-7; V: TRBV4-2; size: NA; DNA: TGTGCCAGCAGCCAAGATTCGTTACAGGGCGGGTGGCGCGAGCAGTACTTC; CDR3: CASSQDSLQGGWREQYF
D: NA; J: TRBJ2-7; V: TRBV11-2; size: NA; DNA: TGTGCCAGCAGCTTAGATTGGAACGGTGAGCAGTACTTC; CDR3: CASSLDWNGEQYF
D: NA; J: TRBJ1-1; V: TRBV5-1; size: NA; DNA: TGCGCCAGCAGCTCGTCTACAGGGCTGGACACTGAAGCTTTCTTT; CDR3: CASSSSTGLDTEAFF
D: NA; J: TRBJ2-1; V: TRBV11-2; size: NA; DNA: TGTGCCAGCAGCTTAGATGGGGGTTACAATGAGCAGTTCTTC; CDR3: CASSLDGGYNEQFF
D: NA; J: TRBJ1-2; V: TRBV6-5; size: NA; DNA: TGTGCCAGCATTCGACTCGTGGGGGGGAGCTATGGCTACACCTTC; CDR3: CASIRLVGGSYGYTF
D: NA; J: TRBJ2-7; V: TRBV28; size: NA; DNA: TGTGCCAGCACCGCTTGGCGGAGGGGGTACGAGCAGTACTTC; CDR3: CASTAWRRGYEQYF
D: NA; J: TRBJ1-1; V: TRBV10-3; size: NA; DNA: TGTGCCATCAGTGTACAGGGTAACACTGAAGCTTTCTTT; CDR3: CAISVQGNTEAFF
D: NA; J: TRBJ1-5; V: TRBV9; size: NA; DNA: TGTGCCAGCAGCGAGAGGCGGATGTCTTATAGCAATCAGCCCCAGCATTTT; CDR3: CASSERRMSYSNQPQHF
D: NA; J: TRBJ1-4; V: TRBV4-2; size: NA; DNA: TGTGCCAGCAGCCAAGATCATGAAAAACTGTTTTTT; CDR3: CASSQDHEKLFF
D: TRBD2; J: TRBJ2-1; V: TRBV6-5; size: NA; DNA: TGTGCCAGCACCGCGGAGCGGGGAGGGGTCGATGAGCAGTTCTTC; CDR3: CASTAERGGVDEQFF
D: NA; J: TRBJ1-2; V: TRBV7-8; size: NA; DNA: TGTGCCAGCAGCCGGACGGGTTCGAACTATGGCTACACCTTC; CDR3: CASSRTGSNYGYTF
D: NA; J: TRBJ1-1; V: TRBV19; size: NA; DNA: TGTGCCAGTAGTATGACAGCGGACACTGAAGCTTTCTTT; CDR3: CASSMTADTEAFF
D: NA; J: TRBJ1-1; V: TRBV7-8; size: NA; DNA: TGTGCCAGCAGCTTAGTCCGTCAGGGAAACACTGAAGCTTTCTTT; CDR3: CASSLVRQGNTEAFF
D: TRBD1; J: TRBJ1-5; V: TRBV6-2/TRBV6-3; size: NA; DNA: TGTGCCAGCAGTTTCACAGGGGTGGGCAATCAGCCCCAGCATTTT; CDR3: CASSFTGVGNQPQHF
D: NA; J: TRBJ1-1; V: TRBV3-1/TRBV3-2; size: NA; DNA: TGTGCCAGCAGTCGGCAGGGCAGGACTGAAGCTTTCTTT; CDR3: CASSRQGRTEAFF
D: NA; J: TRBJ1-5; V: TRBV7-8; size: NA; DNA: TGTGCCAGCAGCTTAGCGGACAGAAATCAGCCCCAGCATTTT; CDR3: CASSLADRNQPQHF
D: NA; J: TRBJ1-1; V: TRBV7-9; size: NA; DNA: TGTGCCAGCAGCTTAGCGGGTGGCAGGACGAACACTGAAGCTTTCTTT; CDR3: CASSLAGGRTNTEAFF
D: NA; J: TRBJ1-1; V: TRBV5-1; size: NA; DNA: TGCGCCAGCAGCTTGGACCCAGGTAGCACTGAAGCTTTCTTT; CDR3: CASSLDPGSTEAFF
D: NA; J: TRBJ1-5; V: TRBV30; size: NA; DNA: TGTGCCTGGAGTGACAACAGTAATCAGCCCCAGCATTTT; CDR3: CAWSDNSNQPQHF
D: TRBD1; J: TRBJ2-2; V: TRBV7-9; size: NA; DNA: TGTGCCCGTACCCTCGGGACAGGGATTACCGGGGAGCTGTTTTTT; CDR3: CARTLGTGITGELFF